Following are 21 T cell receptor beta chains from one sample sequenced in a study of T-cell reconstitution after alpha-beta-depleted transplantation in children. Library preparation (for TCRbeta) was performed with unique molecular identifiers. MiXCR, applied by TCRdb to the PCR reads, yields one record per CDR3 protein. The repertoire has around 250,000 distinct CDR3 sequences, 9.9% of them found once; the top ten carry around 10%. Specimen: PBMCs from the stem cell graft donor, collected from the stem cell graft. These receptors came from a human donor who donated a stem cell graft to a child with SCID.

This clonotype was counted ten times or more. The chain combines TRBV27 with TRBJ2-2; tentatively, D is TRBD2 (5 bases). Germline lookup yields CDR1 MNHEY and CDR2 SMNVEV (reference sequence). The CDR3 runs 13 residues. V was shortened by 3 bases and J by 7 bases, with 9 bases between the two germline ends. The CDR3 DNA reads TGTGCCAGCAGTTTCGGGGAAATCGGGGAGCTGTTTTTT. Protein sequence: CASSFGEIGELFF.

The rearrangement joins TRBV2 to TRBJ2-7; D is possibly TRBD1 or TRBD2 (6 bases each). Germline V CDR1 and CDR2: SNHLY, FYNNEI. The V end lost 8 bases, the J end lost 3 bases, and 20 bases lay between the germline ends. The CDR3 length is 15 residues. CDR3 amino acids: CASRLEGGEFYEQYF. The CDR3, as DNA: TGTGCCAGCCGGCTGGAGGGGGGCGAGTTCTACGAGCAGTACTTC.

This clonotype was recorded many times. The chain has TRBV7-3 and TRBJ2-2; 7 nucleotides line up with TRBD1. Unmatched junction bases numbered 4, after V lost 6 bases and J lost 6 bases. Germline CDR1 SGHTA, CDR2 FQGTGA. The CDR3 extends over 13 amino acids. Here the CDR3 reads CASRPQGAGELFF. The CDR3 nucleotides read TGTGCCAGCAGGCCGCAGGGGGCCGGGGAGCTGTTTTTT.

This clonotype showed up just a few times. This rearrangement joins TRBV4-1 to TRBJ1-1; D remains ambiguous. This CDR3 contains 13 residues. Trimming cost V 0 bases and J 10 bases, with 12 bases left between them. Germline-derived CDR1 and CDR2 are MGHRA and YSYEKL. CDR3 protein: CASSQDLLGIAFF. CDR3 coding DNA: TGCGCCAGCAGCCAAGATCTGTTGGGGATAGCTTTCTTT.

This chain joins TRBV12-3 or TRBV12-4 and TRBJ2-2; no firm D call. This CDR3 is built from 15 residues. V gave up 4 bases and J gave up 0 bases, with 9 bases separating them. The CDR3: CASSWRAPNTGELFF. The DNA for the CDR3 is TGTGCCAGCAGTTGGCGAGCCCCGAACACCGGGGAGCTGTTTTTT.

CDR3 residues: CASSEGWRSGNTEAFF. The CDR3 nucleotides read TGTGCCAGCAGCGAGGGGTGGAGATCGGGGAACACTGAAGCTTTCTTT. V gene TRBV7-3 combines with J gene TRBJ1-1; tentative D call: TRBD1 (5 bases). CDR1 is SGHTA and CDR2 is FQGTGA in the germline V gene. The CDR3 sequence is 16 residues long. V was trimmed by 5 bases and J by 1 base, leaving 17 bases between them.

V is TRBV6-2 or TRBV6-3 and J is TRBJ1-6, with no clear D. Trimming removed 7 bases from V and 0 bases from J, with 4 bases in between. The CDR3 runs 13 residues. Germline loops: CDR1 MNHEY, CDR2 SVGEGT. The CDR3 loop reads CASKSSYNSPLHF. The CDR3 region has the DNA TGTGCCAGCAAGTCCTCCTATAATTCACCCCTCCACTTT.

In this sample, this clonotype turned up a few times. This sequence joins TRBV12-3 or TRBV12-4 and TRBJ1-5; no reliable D call. V was pared by 1 base and J by 6 bases, with 10 bases between. The CDR3 length is 14 residues. The CDR3 bases are TGTGCCAGCAGTTTAGGGGCAGCTTCTCAGCCCCAGCATTTT. Translating it yields CASSLGAASQPQHF.

The chain links TRBV20-1 to TRBJ1-6; the D gene is possibly TRBD1 (6 bases). The germline V gene encodes CDR1 DFQATT and CDR2 SNEGSKA (reference sequence). The CDR3 has 13 amino acids. V lost 3 bases to trimming and J lost 16 bases, with 19 bases between them. CDR3 protein: CSASGVGTPLLHF. For the CDR3, the DNA is TGCAGTGCTAGCGGGGTCGGGACACCCCTTCTCCACTTT.

The J gene is TRBJ1-2, the V gene TRBV3-1, with D unresolved. Germline V lookup: CDR1 LGHDT, CDR2 YNNKEL (reference sequence). Trimming left V 1 base short and J 3 bases short, with 9 bases between. The CDR3 extends over 14 amino acids. Written as DNA, the CDR3 is TGTGCCAGCAGCCAAGGGGCGAGGGACTATGGCTACACCTTC. This sequence encodes CASSQGARDYGYTF.

This clonotype was counted at least ten times. This rearrangement joins TRBV20-1 to TRBJ2-3; 7 positions match TRBD2. Germline-derived CDR1 and CDR2 are DFQATT and SNEGSKA (reference sequence). Trimming took 6 bases from V and 0 from J; bases not matched to a gene: 9. The CDR3 runs 15 residues. The CDR3 loop reads CSATGGLRSTDTQYF. CDR3 DNA: TGCAGTGCCACGGGGGGACTTCGTAGCACAGATACGCAGTATTTT.

This clonotype was counted ten times or more. The chain links TRBV18 to TRBJ1-1, with 11 bases identical to TRBD1. CDR3 length: 16 residues. Germline assignment: CDR1 KGHSH and CDR2 LQKENI. Trimming cost V 0 bases and J 6 bases; bases outside gene matches: 6. The CDR3 nucleotides read TGTGCCAGCTCACCACCGCGGGACAGGGGGAGGGCTGAAGCTTTCTTT. Amino acid sequence: CASSPPRDRGRAEAFF.

Here the CDR3 reads CASKTTGLTDTQYF. DNA of the CDR3: TGCGCCAGCAAAACTACAGGGCTCACAGATACGCAGTATTTT. The gene calls are TRBV5-1 and TRBJ2-3; a possible D gene is TRBD1 (6 bases). The V gene's germline CDR1 is SGHRS and CDR2 YFSETQ. V lost 6 bases and J lost 2, with 13 bases in between. The CDR3 consists of 14 residues.

A note on this clonotype: Here the CDR3 omits its conserved ending phenylalanine or tryptophan, so a read error is the likely source. This chain connects TRBV3-1 to TRBJ2-3; tentatively, D is TRBD1 (6 bases). The germline V and J ends were trimmed by 0 bases and 3 bases, with 10 bases remaining between them. CDR1 and CDR2 (germline): LGHDT, YNNKEL (reference sequence). This CDR3 is built from 15 residues. The CDR3 nucleotides are TGTGCCAGCAGCCAAGAGGGGACATGGACAGATACGCAGTATATT. Translation gives CASSQEGTWTDTQYI.

This clonotype was picked up a small number of times. CDR3: CASSPGTHNTGELFF. The DNA of the CDR3 is TGTGCCAGCAGTCCCGGGACTCATAACACCGGGGAGCTGTTTTTT. The chain links TRBV12-3 or TRBV12-4 to TRBJ2-2, with a tentative D call TRBD2 (6 bases). The CDR3 runs 15 residues. V lost 5 bases and J 2 bases, leaving 12 bases between the germline ends.

This clonotype was counted a few times. The rearrangement uses TRBV12-3 or TRBV12-4 and TRBJ2-3, with 11 bases matching TRBD2. The CDR3 contains 15 residues. With V trimmed by 7 bases and J by 8 bases, 11 bases remained unmatched. The CDR3 region is CASTYVSGGAGTQYF. CDR3 DNA sequence: TGTGCCAGCACTTACGTTAGCGGGGGGGCGGGTACGCAGTATTTT.

This clonotype has only a few counts. This chain joins TRBV12-3 or TRBV12-4 and TRBJ2-7; 7 bases are a match to TRBD2. V dropped 6 bases and J dropped 3; count of bases not matched to a gene: 14. CDR3 size: 16 residues. CDR3 protein: CASRPSRRGNFYEQYF. CDR3 bases: TGTGCCAGCAGGCCTTCACGGCGGGGGAATTTCTACGAGCAGTACTTC.

This chain connects TRBV5-1 to TRBJ2-1, with D possibly being TRBD2 (6 bases). The V end lost 4 bases, the J end lost 1 base, and 15 bases lay between the germline ends. The CDR3 extends over 16 amino acids. CDR1 and CDR2 (germline): SGHRS, YFSETQ. CDR3 in amino acids: CASSPTSGVSYNEQFF. CDR3 bases: TGCGCCAGCAGCCCCACTTCGGGGGTATCCTACAATGAGCAGTTCTTC. The whole variable domain, filled in from reference TRBV5-1 and TRBJ2-1, reads KAGVTQTPRYLIKTRGQQVTLSCSPISGHRSVSWYQQTPGQGLQFLFEYFSETQRNKGNFPGRFSGRQFSNSRSEMNVSTLELGDSALYLCASSPTSGVSYNEQFFGPGTRLTVL.

This clonotype was counted ten times or more. This chain joins TRBV3-1 and TRBJ2-2; D is perhaps TRBD1 (5 bases). This CDR3 region has 14 residues. Trimming pared 3 bases from V and 0 bases from J, leaving 5 bases between. CDR1 and CDR2 from the germline V gene are LGHDT and YNNKEL (reference sequence). In DNA form, the CDR3 reads TGTGCCAGCAGCCAGGGGCCGAACACCGGGGAGCTGTTTTTT. As protein: CASSQGPNTGELFF.

The rearrangement uses TRBV5-6 and TRBJ1-2; D uncertain. V was cut by 2 bases and J by 4 bases, with 9 bases left in between. The CDR3 has 13 amino acids. Looked up from germline, CDR1 is SGHDT and CDR2 is YYEEEE. CDR3 sequence reads: CASSFEAPYGYTF. The CDR3 DNA reads TGTGCCAGCAGCTTTGAGGCACCCTATGGCTACACCTTC.

This clonotype occurred a few times. This chain uses TRBV6-2 or TRBV6-3 with TRBJ2-7; tentative D call: TRBD1 (6 bases). In germline, CDR1 is MNHEY, CDR2 SVGEGT. The CDR3 consists of 15 residues. V shed 6 bases and J shed 0 bases, with 15 bases lying between them. The CDR3 loop reads CASRGGQIRSYEQYF. The CDR3 DNA is TGTGCCAGCAGAGGAGGACAGATCCGCTCCTACGAGCAGTACTTC.